This TCR beta chain was observed in a study of response to subunit inactivated influenza vaccine. The ends were cut back, 11 bases at V and 3 bases at J, with 14 bases in the middle. CDR1 MNHNS and CDR2 SASEGT come from the germline V gene. This CDR3 region has 13 residues. This clonotype was seen a handful of times. TCRdb used MiXCR to reprocess the RT-PCR reads, holding one entry per CDR3 protein. The sample carries roughly 500,000 distinct CDR3 sequences, more than 15% recorded once. The receptor was derived from a man aged 50-75 years who received an inactivated influenza vaccine. This chain connects TRBV6-1 to TRBJ2-1; D is possibly TRBD1 or TRBD2 (5 bases each). This specimen was CD4+ T cells sorted from PBMCs, taken roughly 24 months after vaccination. DNA for the CDR3: TGTGCCGCCGGGGCCTGGAACTACAATGAGCAGTTCTTC. It codes for CAAGAWNYNEQFF.